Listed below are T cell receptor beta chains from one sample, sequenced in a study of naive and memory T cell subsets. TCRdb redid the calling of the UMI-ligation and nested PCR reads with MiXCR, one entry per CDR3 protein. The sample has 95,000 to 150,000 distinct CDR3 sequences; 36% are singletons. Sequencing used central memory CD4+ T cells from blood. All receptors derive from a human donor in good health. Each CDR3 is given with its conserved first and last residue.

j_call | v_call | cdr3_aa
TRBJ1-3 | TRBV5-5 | CASSLLDRVGNTIYF
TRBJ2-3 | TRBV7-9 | CASSQAEGDTQYF
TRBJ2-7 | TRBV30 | CAWIPRGSSYEQYF
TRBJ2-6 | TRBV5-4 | CASSLGRPGANVLTF
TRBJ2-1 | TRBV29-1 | CSVGQGIDNEQFF
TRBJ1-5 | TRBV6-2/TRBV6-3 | CASLPGPSNQPQHF
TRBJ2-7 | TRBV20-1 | CSARDSNSYEQYF
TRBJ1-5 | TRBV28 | CASDGEGGLPQHF
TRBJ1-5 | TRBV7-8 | CASSLQGLEQPQHF
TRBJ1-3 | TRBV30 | CAWSLGRGNTIYF
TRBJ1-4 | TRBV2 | CASRERITSATNEKLFF
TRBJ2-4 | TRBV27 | CASSPWDNTGDIQYF
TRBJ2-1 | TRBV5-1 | CASSPGLAGVPEQFF
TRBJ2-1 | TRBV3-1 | CASRNRQGSSYNEQFF
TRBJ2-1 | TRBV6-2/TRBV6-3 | CASSKRSYNEQFF
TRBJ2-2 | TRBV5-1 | CASSFGGTSNTGELFF
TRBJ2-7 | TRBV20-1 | CSARTGRAEQYF
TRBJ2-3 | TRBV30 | CAWSVNRNTDTQYF
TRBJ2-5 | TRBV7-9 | CASSHSLQETQYF
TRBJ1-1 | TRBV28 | CASSLRRMNTEAFF
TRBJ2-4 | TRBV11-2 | CASSNRDRELGIQYF
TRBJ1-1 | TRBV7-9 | CASSLDLEAFF
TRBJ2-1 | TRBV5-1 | CASSRTSGSSDEQFF
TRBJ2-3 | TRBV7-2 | CASSLNVGISTDTQYF
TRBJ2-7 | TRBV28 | CASSPRTSGSLEQYF
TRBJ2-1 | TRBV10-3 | CAIRPGLGSSYNEQFF
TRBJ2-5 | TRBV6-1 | CASSERGIETQYF
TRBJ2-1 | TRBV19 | CASSMGKGRSFANEQFF
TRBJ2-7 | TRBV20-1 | CSASWGQGFSYEQYF
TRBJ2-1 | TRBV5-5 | CASSLTGTGAYNEQFF
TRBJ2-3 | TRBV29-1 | CSLTGAGGGNTQYF
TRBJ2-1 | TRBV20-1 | CSASWTSGRDDEQFF
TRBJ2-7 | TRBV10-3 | CAISAGTTFGAYEQYF
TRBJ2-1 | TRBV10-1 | CASSGYLAGRGIGSYNEQFF
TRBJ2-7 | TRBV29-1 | CSVRLATYEQYF
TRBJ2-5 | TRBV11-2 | CASSPKTSRETQYF
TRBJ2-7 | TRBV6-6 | CASRTRGSGSVNWYEQYF
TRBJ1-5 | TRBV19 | CASSIEGRGNQPQHF
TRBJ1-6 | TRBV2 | CASSEERRDNSPLHF
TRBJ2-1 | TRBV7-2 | CASSRTQGSSEQFF